This TCR beta chain is drawn from a study of blood T cell repertoires in COVID-19. For the study at large: Material from acute and convalescent COVID-19 was sourced from the United States, Italy and Spain. T cells, B-cell-depleted T cells, or PBMCs supplied cDNA or gDNA.

Authors' data handling: Using reference gene primer amplification, nucleated cell counts were estimated. Data came from immunoSEQ multiplex PCR; TCRdb stores just in-frame clones and leaves some out. V and J calls and clone size are given by that table; D and trimming were obtained from the DNA. The sample consists of tens of thousands of clones, about 71% of them appearing once. Losses at the gene ends were 4 bases for V and 7 bases for J; bases not matched to a gene: 9. CDR3 length equals 15 residues. Germline CDR1 is LGHDT and CDR2 is YNNKEL (reference sequence). Material for sequencing was peripheral blood. The chain employs TRBV3-1 (or the pseudogene TRBV3-2) and TRBJ2-1; 8 nucleotides match TRBD2. This sequence originates from a woman in her sixties or seventies with acute or convalescent COVID-19. This CDR3 reads CASSLTGTRRNEQFF. CDR3 nucleotides: TGTGCCAGCAGCCTAACCGGGACTAGACGTAATGAGCAGTTCTTC.